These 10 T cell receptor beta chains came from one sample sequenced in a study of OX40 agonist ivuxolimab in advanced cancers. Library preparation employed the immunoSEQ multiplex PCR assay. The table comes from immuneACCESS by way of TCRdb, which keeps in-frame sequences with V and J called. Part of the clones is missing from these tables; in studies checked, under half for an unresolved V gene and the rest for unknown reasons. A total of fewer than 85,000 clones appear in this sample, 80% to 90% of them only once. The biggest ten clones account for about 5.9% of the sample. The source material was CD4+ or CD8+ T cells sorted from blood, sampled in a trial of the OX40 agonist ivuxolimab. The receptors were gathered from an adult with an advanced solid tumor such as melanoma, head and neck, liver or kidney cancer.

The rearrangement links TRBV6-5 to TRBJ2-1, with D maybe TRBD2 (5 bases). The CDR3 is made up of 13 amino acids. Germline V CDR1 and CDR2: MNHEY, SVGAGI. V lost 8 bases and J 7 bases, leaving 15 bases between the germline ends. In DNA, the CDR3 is TGTGCCAGCCGACCAGGAGGCAGGAATGAGCAGTTCTTC. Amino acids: CASRPGGRNEQFF.

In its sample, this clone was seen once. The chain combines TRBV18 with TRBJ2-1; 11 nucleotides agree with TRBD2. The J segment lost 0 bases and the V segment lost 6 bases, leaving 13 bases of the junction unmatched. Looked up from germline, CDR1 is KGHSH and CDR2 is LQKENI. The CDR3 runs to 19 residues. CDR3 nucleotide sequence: TGTGCCAGCTCCTCCACCCGGGCTAGCGGGGGGATCTCCTACAATGAGCAGTTCTTC. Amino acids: CASSSTRASGGISYNEQFF.

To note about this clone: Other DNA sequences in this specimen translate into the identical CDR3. Here the CDR3 DNA reads TGTGCCAGCAGTTCTATCCAAGGGGGTCTGGAAGAGACCCAGTACTTC. Its protein product is CASSSIQGGLEETQYF. V is TRBV28 and J is TRBJ2-5, with D possibly TRBD1 on 6 matching bases. Germline CDR1 reads MDHEN; CDR2 reads SYDVKM. This CDR3 region has 16 residues. The V gene lost 4 bases and the J gene lost 3 bases, with 18 bases spanning the gap.

The CDR3 loop reads CASSPRGGETQYF. The CDR3 coding sequence is TGTGCCAGCAGCCCGAGGGGGGGAGAGACCCAGTACTTC. V and J are TRBV9 and TRBJ2-5, with D perhaps matching TRBD2 (7 bases). Per germline, CDR1 SGDLS and CDR2 YYNGEE. Trimming removed 4 bases at V and 4 bases at J, with 11 bases between. This CDR3 comprises 13 residues.

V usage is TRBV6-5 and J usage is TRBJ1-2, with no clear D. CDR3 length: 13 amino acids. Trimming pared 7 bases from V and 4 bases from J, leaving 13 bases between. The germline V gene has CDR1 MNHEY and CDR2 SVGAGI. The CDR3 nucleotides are TGTGCCAGCACCCCTTCGAGGGTCTATGGCTACACCTTC. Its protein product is CASTPSRVYGYTF.

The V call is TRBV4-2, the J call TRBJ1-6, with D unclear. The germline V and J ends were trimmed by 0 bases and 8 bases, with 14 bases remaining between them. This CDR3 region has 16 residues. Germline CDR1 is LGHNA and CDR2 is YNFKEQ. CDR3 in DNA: TGTGCCAGCAGCCAAGATTTAAAGTTGAAGGATTCACCCCTCCACTTT. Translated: CASSQDLKLKDSPLHF.

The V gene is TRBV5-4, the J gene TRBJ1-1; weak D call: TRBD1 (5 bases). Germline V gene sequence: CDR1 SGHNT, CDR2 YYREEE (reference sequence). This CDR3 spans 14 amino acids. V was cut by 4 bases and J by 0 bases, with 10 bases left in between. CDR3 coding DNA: TGTGCCAGCAGCCCAGACAGTTTGAACACTGAAGCTTTCTTT. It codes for CASSPDSLNTEAFF.

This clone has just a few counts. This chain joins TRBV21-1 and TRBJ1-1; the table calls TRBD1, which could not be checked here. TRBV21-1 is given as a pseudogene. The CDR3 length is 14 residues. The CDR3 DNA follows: TGTGCCAGGGGACCGGGACAGGTGAACACTGAAGCTTTCTTT. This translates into CARGPGQVNTEAFF.

CDR3 DNA: TGTGCCAGCAGTTTATCCAGGGATCTCGCTTCACCCCTCCACTTT. It is translated as CASSLSRDLASPLHF. This chain connects TRBV27 to TRBJ1-6, with a possible D match to TRBD1 (5 bases). Germline CDR1 is MNHEY and CDR2 is SMNVEV (reference sequence). Between the trimmed V and J ends, which lost 0 bases and 9 bases, there was a span of 12 bases. This CDR3 comprises 15 residues.

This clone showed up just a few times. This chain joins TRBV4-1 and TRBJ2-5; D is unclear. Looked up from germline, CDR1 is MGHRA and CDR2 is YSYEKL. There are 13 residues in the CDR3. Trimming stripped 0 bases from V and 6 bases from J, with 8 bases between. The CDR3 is CASSQDHQKTQYF. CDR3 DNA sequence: TGCGCCAGCAGCCAAGATCATCAAAAGACCCAGTACTTC.